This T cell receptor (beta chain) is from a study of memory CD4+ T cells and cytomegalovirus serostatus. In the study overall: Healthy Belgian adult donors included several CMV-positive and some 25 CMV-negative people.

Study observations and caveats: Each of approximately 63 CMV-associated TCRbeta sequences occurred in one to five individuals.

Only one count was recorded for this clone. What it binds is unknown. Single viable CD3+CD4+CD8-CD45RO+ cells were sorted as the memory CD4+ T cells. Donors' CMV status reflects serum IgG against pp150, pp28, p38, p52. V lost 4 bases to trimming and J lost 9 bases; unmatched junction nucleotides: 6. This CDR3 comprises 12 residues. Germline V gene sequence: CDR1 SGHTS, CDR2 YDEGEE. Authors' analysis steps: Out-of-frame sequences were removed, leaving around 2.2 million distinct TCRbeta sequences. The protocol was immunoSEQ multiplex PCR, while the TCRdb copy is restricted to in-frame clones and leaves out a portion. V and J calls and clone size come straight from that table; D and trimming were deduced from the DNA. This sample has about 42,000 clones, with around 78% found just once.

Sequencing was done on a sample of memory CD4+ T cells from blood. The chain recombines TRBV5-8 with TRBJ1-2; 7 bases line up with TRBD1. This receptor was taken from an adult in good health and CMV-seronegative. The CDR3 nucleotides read TGTGCCAGCAGCCCCCTACAGGGGAGCTACACCTTC. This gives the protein CASSPLQGSYTF.